Following are 25 T cell receptor beta chains from one sample sequenced in a study of cytomegalovirus exposure and HLA in healthy donors. It was with 60 Vbeta and 13 Jbeta primers that the PCR ran. Only in-frame clones appear in the TCRdb table, and some are missing; sequencing was by immunoSEQ multiplex PCR. The sample records about 200,000 clones, roughly 77% being singletons. Sequencing was carried out using PBMCs. These receptor sequences come from a male donor in good health and CMV-seropositive.

The chain combines TRBV27 with TRBJ1-3; perhaps TRBD1 as D (6 bases). Deletions cut 6 bases from V and 2 bases from J, with 14 bases between. This CDR3 contains 15 residues. Germline V gene lookup returns CDR1 MNHEY and CDR2 SMNVEV (reference sequence). The CDR3: CASSRTGSAGNTIYF. As DNA, the CDR3 is TGTGCCAGCAGCCGTACAGGGTCGGCTGGAAACACCATATATTTT.

J is TRBJ1-2 and V is TRBV9, with D tentatively TRBD1 (6 bases). The germline CDR1 and CDR2 sequences are SGDLS and YYNGEE. The CDR3 consists of 15 residues. V lost 0 bases, J lost 0 bases, and 9 bases lay in between. Here the CDR3 reads CASSVGQDTNYGYTF. The CDR3 DNA follows: TGTGCCAGCAGCGTAGGACAGGATACTAACTATGGCTACACCTTC.

The V call is TRBV6-9, the J call TRBJ1-1; 9 bases map to TRBD1. This CDR3 has 17 residues. The germline CDR1 and CDR2 sequences are MNHGY and SVAAGI. After removal of 3 bases from V and 1 base from J, the junction contained 9 bases not matched to a gene. CDR3 bases: TGTGCCAGCAGTTACGGACAGGGGAATTGCACGAACACTGAAGCTTTCTTT. It translates to CASSYGQGNCTNTEAFF.

The chain is built from TRBV7-3 and TRBJ2-1, with TRBD2 matching over 7 bases. This CDR3 comprises 12 residues. Per germline, CDR1 SGHTA and CDR2 FQGTGA. V shed 8 bases, J shed 8 bases, and the junction held 6 bases outside the gene matches. CDR3 sequence (DNA): TGTGCCAGCGGACTAGGAGCCCATGAGCAGTTCTTC. Translation gives CASGLGAHEQFF.

This rearrangement joins TRBV7-9 to TRBJ2-2; D is perhaps TRBD2 (5 bases). Trimming pared 4 bases from V and 5 bases from J, leaving 14 bases between. The CDR3 is made up of 15 amino acids. CDR1 SEHNR and CDR2 FQNEAQ come from the germline V gene (reference sequence). In DNA form, the CDR3 reads TGTGCCAGCAGCTCATTAGCGTGGTTAACCGGGGAGCTGTTTTTT. Translation: CASSSLAWLTGELFF.

This clone was recorded only once. This rearrangement joins TRBV6-5 to TRBJ2-3, with D perhaps TRBD1 (6 bases). The CDR3 loop spans 14 amino acids. V lost 4 bases and J 0 bases, leaving 8 bases between the germline ends. Germline CDR1 MNHEY, CDR2 SVGAGI. The CDR3 coding sequence is TGTGCCAGCAGTTGGACAGCTAGCACAGATACGCAGTATTTT. This encodes CASSWTASTDTQYF.

The chain links TRBV28 to TRBJ1-3; weak D call: TRBD1 (6 bases). The germline V gene encodes CDR1 MDHEN and CDR2 SYDVKM. The CDR3 runs 15 residues. V lost 6 bases and J 0 bases, leaving 12 bases between the germline ends. CDR3 loop: CASRNTGSSGNTIYF. CDR3 nucleotides: TGTGCCAGCAGAAATACAGGGAGCTCTGGAAACACCATATATTTT.

This rearrangement joins TRBV5-6 to TRBJ1-1, with unresolved D. In germline, CDR1 is SGHDT, CDR2 YYEEEE. The CDR3 loop spans 14 amino acids. Trimming removed 4 bases at V and 1 base at J, with 11 bases between. The DNA for the CDR3 is TGTGCCAGCAGCCCAACGGGTGAGAACACTGAAGCTTTCTTT. Translation: CASSPTGENTEAFF.

The DNA for the CDR3 is TGTGCCAGCAGCTCCCAGAAGGGACTATACGAGCAGTACTTC. This sequence encodes CASSSQKGLYEQYF. The chain employs TRBV11-2 and TRBJ2-5, with TRBD2 matching over 7 bases. The J call may be mistaken, given a closer DNA end match to TRBJ2-7. Germline values: CDR1 SGHAT, CDR2 FQNNGV. CDR3 length: 14 amino acids.

The gene calls are TRBV19 and TRBJ1-4; D gene unclear. Germline values: CDR1 LNHDA, CDR2 SQIVND (reference sequence). Trimming removed 6 bases at V and 8 bases at J, with 19 bases between. There are 15 residues in the CDR3. This chain's CDR3 is CASRITGKDGEKLFF. Written as DNA, the CDR3 is TGTGCCAGTAGGATAACCGGGAAGGACGGGGAAAAACTGTTTTTT.

The J gene is TRBJ1-1, the V gene TRBV7-3; no firm D call. The CDR3 spans 14 residues. The germline gives CDR1 SGHTA, CDR2 FQGTGA. The V end was cut by 3 bases, the J end by 0 bases, with 8 bases between. In nucleotides, the CDR3 is TGTGCCAGCAGCTTCAACAGAGTGAACACTGAAGCTTTCTTT. Protein: CASSFNRVNTEAFF.

The chain carries TRBV7-2 and TRBJ1-3, with D perhaps matching TRBD1 (5 bases). V shed 5 bases and J shed 0 bases, with 11 bases lying between them. Per the germline V gene, CDR1 is SGHTA and CDR2 is FQGNSA. The length of the CDR3 is 15 residues. The DNA of the CDR3 is TGTGCCAGCAGCAAAGGGACTAACTCTGGAAACACCATATATTTT. Protein: CASSKGTNSGNTIYF.

V is TRBV4-2 and J is TRBJ2-1, with D tentatively TRBD1 (5 bases). Germline V gene data show CDR1 as LGHNA and CDR2 as YNFKEQ. The CDR3 contains 15 residues. Trimming took off 0 bases at V and 4 bases at J, with 10 bases between the two ends. The CDR3 loop reads CASSQDLTEYNEQFF. The CDR3 DNA sequence: TGTGCCAGCAGCCAAGATTTGACAGAGTACAATGAGCAGTTCTTC.

This chain links TRBV4-3 with TRBJ1-2; 7 bases map to TRBD1. In germline, CDR1 is LGHNA, CDR2 YSLEER. This CDR3 spans 15 amino acids. J gave up 4 bases and V 0 bases, and 5 bases lay outside the gene matches. The DNA for the CDR3 is TGCGCCAGCAGCCAAGATCGTGAGGGGGCCTATGGCTACACCTTC. Amino acid sequence: CASSQDREGAYGYTF.

This clone was recorded a few times. The chain is built from TRBV18 and TRBJ1-4; D is unresolved. The V end lost 4 bases, the J end lost 6 bases, and 9 bases lay between the germline ends. The CDR3 totals 13 residues. Germline V CDR1 and CDR2: KGHSH, LQKENI. The CDR3 loop is CASSHRDYEKLFF. The CDR3 coding sequence is TGTGCCAGCTCACACCGGGATTATGAAAAACTGTTTTTT.

The V gene is TRBV10-3, the J gene TRBJ2-2, with D possibly TRBD2 on 6 matching bases. The V gene's germline CDR1 is ENHRY and CDR2 SYGVKD. The CDR3 runs 14 residues. V gave up 7 bases and J gave up 0 bases, with 9 bases separating them. CDR3: CAITGTPNTGELFF. Written as DNA, the CDR3 is TGTGCCATCACCGGGACTCCGAACACCGGGGAGCTGTTTTTT.

The chain combines TRBV7-9 with TRBJ1-2, with D possibly being TRBD1 (6 bases). This CDR3 contains 13 residues. V gave up 0 bases and J gave up 8 bases, with 10 bases separating them. Germline V gene sequence: CDR1 SEHNR, CDR2 FQNEAQ (reference sequence). CDR3: CASSLAGGQGYTF. The DNA for the CDR3 is TGTGCCAGCAGCTTAGCGGGGGGGCAAGGCTACACCTTC.

The CDR3 DNA reads TGTGCCAGCAGCGTAGACTGGGCGGGTTGGAACGAGCAGTACTTC. Encoded protein: CASSVDWAGWNEQYF. The rearrangement joins TRBV9 to TRBJ2-7; the D gene is possibly TRBD2 (5 bases). With 0 bases removed from V and 5 bases from J, the gap between germline ends came to 15 bases. In germline, CDR1 is SGDLS, CDR2 YYNGEE. The CDR3 runs to 15 residues.

This clone occurred a few times. V gene TRBV6-4 combines with J gene TRBJ2-1; D unclear. The V end was cut by 3 bases, the J end by 6 bases, with 12 bases between. From germline, CDR1 is MRHNA and CDR2 SNTAGT. CDR3 length equals 14 residues. DNA for the CDR3: TGTGCCAGCAGTGAGGCTAGTTTCCCCAATGAGCAGTTCTTC. Amino acid sequence: CASSEASFPNEQFF.

The chain links TRBV7-6 to TRBJ2-7, with unresolved D. Trimming stripped 4 bases from V and 3 bases from J, with 10 bases between. CDR3 size: 13 residues. From germline, CDR1 is SGHVS and CDR2 FNYEAQ. Here the CDR3 DNA reads TGTGCCAGCAGCTCCGAGCCATACTACGAGCAGTACTTC. Protein: CASSSEPYYEQYF.

The gene calls are TRBV6-5 and TRBJ1-3, with 7 bases fitting TRBD1. This CDR3 is 14 amino acids long. Germline V lookup: CDR1 MNHEY, CDR2 SVGAGI. The ends lost 2 bases at V and 8 bases at J; junction bases unmatched: 6. The CDR3, as DNA: TGTGCCAGCAGTTACGCCCAGGGGGAATACACCATATATTTT. Amino acids: CASSYAQGEYTIYF.

This clone showed up just a few times. CDR3 DNA sequence: TGTGCCAGCAGCAGGCGGGGAAGCACAGATACGCAGTATTTT. Translating gives CASSRRGSTDTQYF. The chain carries TRBV5-5 and TRBJ2-3; D might be TRBD2 (6 bases). Germline V gives CDR1 SGHKS, CDR2 YYEKEE (reference sequence). The CDR3 length is 14 residues. V gave up 4 bases and J gave up 0 bases, with 9 bases separating them.

The chain uses TRBV19 and TRBJ2-5; TRBD1 matches 7 bases. The CDR3 runs 14 residues. Per the germline V gene, CDR1 is LNHDA and CDR2 is SQIVND (reference sequence). V lost 4 bases to trimming and J lost 1 base; unmatched junction nucleotides: 3. The CDR3 bases are TGTGCCAGTAGTACTGGGACAGTCCAAGAGACCCAGTACTTC. It encodes CASSTGTVQETQYF.

The chain has TRBV4-3 and TRBJ1-2; D perhaps matches TRBD1 (5 bases). CDR3 length: 13 residues. Trimming cost V 4 bases and J 6 bases, with 12 bases left between them. Germline values: CDR1 LGHNA, CDR2 YSLEER. Here the CDR3 reads CASSLREGHGYTF. The CDR3 bases are TGCGCCAGCAGCCTCAGGGAGGGGCATGGCTACACCTTC.

The chain combines TRBV18 with TRBJ2-7; D is possibly TRBD2 (6 bases). Germline CDR1 and CDR2: KGHSH and LQKENI. The CDR3 is 13 amino acids. V was shortened by 1 base and J by 5 bases, with 9 bases between the two germline ends. In DNA, the CDR3 is TGTGCCAGCTCACCACGACTAGATGACGAGCAGTACTTC. Translating it yields CASSPRLDDEQYF.